The 21 T cell receptor beta chains presented below share a single source sample, sequenced in a study of cytomegalovirus exposure and HLA in healthy donors. 13 Jbeta primers and 60 Vbeta primers were used for the PCR. Here immunoSEQ multiplex PCR was the method, and the copy in TCRdb shows in-frame clones only, minus some. The sample spans fewer than 110,000 clones; the ten largest clones claim about 3.5%. Sample: PBMCs. Receptors were obtained from a middle-aged man in good health and CMV-seronegative.

CDR3 loop: CASSLGIDRISGNTIYF. CDR3 bases: TGTGCCAGCAGTTTAGGGATTGACAGGATCTCTGGAAACACCATATATTTT. The genes are TRBV28 and TRBJ1-3; a weak D match, TRBD1 (6 bases). With 2 bases removed from V and 0 bases from J, the gap between germline ends came to 14 bases. The CDR3 is 17 residues long. CDR1 and CDR2 from the germline V gene are MDHEN and SYDVKM.

The gene calls are TRBV30 and TRBJ2-7; D unclear. The V gene lost 3 bases and the J gene lost 7 bases, with 10 bases spanning the gap. The germline V gene encodes CDR1 GTSNPN and CDR2 SVGIG (reference sequence). The CDR3 contains 11 residues. Written as DNA, the CDR3 is TGTGCCTGGAGGGTACTGCGGGAGCAGTACTTC. As protein: CAWRVLREQYF.

V is TRBV18 and J is TRBJ2-7; 11 bases are a match to TRBD1. Trimming took 3 bases from V and 3 from J; bases not matched to a gene: 7. This CDR3 is built from 16 residues. CDR1 and CDR2 from the germline V gene are KGHSH and LQKENI. The CDR3 nucleotides are TGTGCCAGCTCACCCTCAACCGGGACAGGGGGCTACGAGCAGTACTTC. It translates to CASSPSTGTGGYEQYF.

The chain joins TRBV19 to TRBJ2-7, with TRBD1 identical over 9 bases. CDR3 length: 14 amino acids. With V trimmed by 3 bases and J by 2 bases, 2 bases remained unmatched. CDR1 LNHDA and CDR2 SQIVND come from the germline V gene (reference sequence). CDR3 loop: CASSMTGGPYEQYF. CDR3 DNA: TGTGCCAGTAGTATGACAGGGGGACCCTACGAGCAGTACTTC.

The rearrangement links TRBV19 to TRBJ1-5; no clear D. V dropped 4 bases and J dropped 0 bases, with 13 bases sitting between them. This CDR3 is 16 amino acids long. Germline V gene sequence: CDR1 LNHDA, CDR2 SQIVND (reference sequence). The CDR3, as DNA: TGTGCCAGTAGTACCCGGCGGCGTAATAGCAATCAGCCCCAGCATTTT. Its protein is CASSTRRRNSNQPQHF.

V is TRBV7-6 and J is TRBJ1-2, with D perhaps matching TRBD1 (6 bases). V lost 5 bases and J lost 2, with 15 bases in between. CDR1 SGHVS and CDR2 FNYEAQ come from the germline V gene. CDR3 length: 15 residues. The CDR3 loop reads CASSPQQGWNYGYTF. The CDR3 DNA follows: TGTGCCAGCAGCCCGCAACAGGGATGGAACTATGGCTACACCTTC. Full variable domain (remainder filled in from reference TRBV7-6 and TRBJ1-2): GAGVSQSPRYKVTKRGQDVALRCDPISGHVSLYWYRQALGQGPEFLTYFNYEAQQDKSGLPNDRFSAERPEGSISTLTIQRTEQRDSAMYRCASSPQQGWNYGYTFGSGTRLTVV.

With regard to this clone: A read error may account for a junction end that differs from germline. As DNA, the CDR3 is TGTGCCAGCAGCTCCGGACAGGTCTCCTCCTTC. Translating it yields CASSSGQVSSF. The chain employs TRBV7-2 and TRBJ2-7; 7 positions agree with TRBD1. Germline-derived CDR1 and CDR2 are SGHTA and FQGNSA. This CDR3 has 11 amino acids.

The chain employs TRBV5-8 and TRBJ1-1, with TRBD1 matching over 8 bases. The length of the CDR3 is 15 residues. Germline values: CDR1 SGHTS, CDR2 YDEGEE. Trimming took 4 bases from V and 7 from J; bases not matched to a gene: 12. CDR3 DNA: TGTGCCAGCAGCCCCGGGACAGGCCCTCGATATGAAGCTTTCTTT. It translates to CASSPGTGPRYEAFF. Full variable domain (outside the CDR3, taken from reference TRBV5-8 and TRBJ1-1): EAGVTQSPTHLIKTRGQQATLRCSPISGHTSVYWYQQALGLGLQFLLWYDEGEERNRGNFPPRFSGRQFPNYSSELNVNALELEDSALYLCASSPGTGPRYEAFFGQGTRLTVV.

V is TRBV19 and J is TRBJ2-2; tentatively, D is TRBD1 (6 bases). Deletions cut 11 bases from V and 3 bases from J, with 10 bases between. The CDR3 covers 12 residues. CDR1 and CDR2 (germline): LNHDA, SQIVND (reference sequence). CDR3 in DNA: TGTGCCTCGGGACATTACACCGGGGAGCTGTTTTTT. Translation: CASGHYTGELFF.

The chain combines TRBV19 with TRBJ2-7; 9 nucleotides align to TRBD1. CDR3 length: 14 residues. The germline V gene has CDR1 LNHDA and CDR2 SQIVND (reference sequence). Trimming cost V 4 bases and J 4 bases; bases outside gene matches: 5. CDR3 sequence reads: CASSSGTGFYEQYF. As DNA, the CDR3 is TGTGCCAGTAGTAGCGGGACAGGGTTTTACGAGCAGTACTTC. Based on the CDR3 plus reference TRBV19 and TRBJ2-7, the full variable domain is DGGITQSPKYLFRKEGQNVTLSCEQNLNHDAMYWYRQDPGQGLRLIYYSQIVNDFQKGDIAEGYSVSREKKESFPLTVTSAQKNPTAFYLCASSSGTGFYEQYFGPGTRLTVT.

CDR3 protein: CASTSVYEQYF. CDR3 DNA: TGTGCCAGCACGTCGGTGTACGAGCAGTACTTC. The chain is built from TRBV6-1 and TRBJ2-7, with no clear D. The CDR3 runs 11 residues. CDR1 is MNHNS, CDR2 SASEGT, per germline. Trimming pared 7 bases from V and 4 bases from J, leaving 8 bases between.

The chain links TRBV6-5 to TRBJ2-5; TRBD2 agrees at 14 bases. V lost 6 bases, J lost 5 bases, and 2 bases stayed unmatched. CDR1 is MNHEY, CDR2 SVGAGI, per germline. CDR3 length: 14 residues. The CDR3 spells CASSGLAGGETQYF. The CDR3 DNA sequence: TGTGCCAGCAGCGGACTAGCGGGAGGTGAGACCCAGTACTTC.

The gene calls are TRBV27 and TRBJ2-7; 7 bases map to TRBD1. Per germline, CDR1 MNHEY and CDR2 SMNVEV (reference sequence). This CDR3 is built from 13 residues. V lost 5 bases to trimming and J lost 5 bases; unmatched junction nucleotides: 6. CDR3 sequence reads: CASSPTGVNEQYF. The CDR3, as DNA: TGTGCCAGCAGTCCTACAGGGGTCAACGAGCAGTACTTC.

The V gene is TRBV28, the J gene TRBJ2-7, with 8 bases fitting TRBD1. V lost 6 bases and J lost 3; bases outside the gene matches: 7. The CDR3 covers 14 residues. Germline lookup yields CDR1 MDHEN and CDR2 SYDVKM. The chain's CDR3 is CASRHKQGVYEQYF. CDR3 sequence (DNA): TGTGCCAGCAGGCATAAACAGGGGGTCTACGAGCAGTACTTC.

The rearrangement uses TRBV19 and TRBJ2-3, with TRBD1 as a possible D gene (6 bases). Germline CDR1 reads LNHDA; CDR2 reads SQIVND (reference sequence). Trimming cost V 6 bases and J 3 bases, with 10 bases left between them. The CDR3 extends over 13 amino acids. The CDR3 is CASSYRVTDTQYF. CDR3 coding DNA: TGTGCCAGTAGCTACAGGGTTACAGATACGCAGTATTTT.

The gene calls are TRBV14 and TRBJ1-2, with D unresolved. This CDR3 region has 12 residues. The germline V gene encodes CDR1 SGHDN and CDR2 FVKESK. V was shortened by 1 base and J by 6 bases, with 6 bases between the two germline ends. The CDR3 DNA is TGTGCCAGCAGCCAAGGTATTAATGGCTACACCTTC. Translating gives CASSQGINGYTF.

The V gene is TRBV19, the J gene TRBJ1-5, with D possibly matching TRBD1 (6 bases). This CDR3 spans 14 amino acids. Between the trimmed V and J ends, which lost 7 bases and 6 bases, there was a span of 16 bases. Germline V gene lookup returns CDR1 LNHDA and CDR2 SQIVND (reference sequence). CDR3 sequence reads: CASNGGGGGQPQHF. In nucleotides, the CDR3 is TGTGCCAGTAATGGGGGGGGCGGGGGTCAGCCCCAGCATTTT. The full variable domain, with the rest looked up from reference TRBV19 and TRBJ1-5, is DGGITQSPKYLFRKEGQNVTLSCEQNLNHDAMYWYRQDPGQGLRLIYYSQIVNDFQKGDIAEGYSVSREKKESFPLTVTSAQKNPTAFYLCASNGGGGGQPQHFGDGTRLSIL.

The CDR3 spells CASSREVGKQYF. As DNA, the CDR3 is TGTGCCAGCAGCCGGGAGGTCGGGAAGCAGTACTTC. The chain is built from TRBV6-5 and TRBJ2-7; 7 bases match TRBD2. V dropped 6 bases and J dropped 8; count of bases not matched to a gene: 7. CDR1 and CDR2 (germline): MNHEY, SVGAGI. The CDR3 sequence is 12 residues long.

A remark on this clone: One end of the junction fails to match germline, which may point to a read error. This chain connects TRBV10-3 to TRBJ1-2; D is perhaps TRBD1 (5 bases). This CDR3 is built from 13 residues. CDR1 is ENHRY, CDR2 SYGVKD, per germline. The CDR3 region is CAVSVRADYGYTF. DNA for the CDR3: TGTGCCGTCAGCGTCAGGGCAGACTATGGCTACACCTTC.

The V gene is TRBV14, the J gene TRBJ1-2; 12 nucleotides line up with TRBD1. Trimming at V came to 1 base and at J to 8 bases, leaving 14 bases not matched to a gene. CDR1 and CDR2 (germline): SGHDN, FVKESK. This CDR3 is 18 amino acids long. The CDR3 DNA reads TGTGCCAGCAGCCAAGCACCCTTCCCGGGACAGGGGGCGAGAGGCTACACCTTC. This encodes CASSQAPFPGQGARGYTF.

The rearrangement joins TRBV2 to TRBJ1-1; no reliable D call. The CDR3 spans 12 residues. V lost 2 bases, J lost 7 bases, and 8 bases lay in between. The germline V gene has CDR1 SNHLY and CDR2 FYNNEI. The CDR3 sequence is CASSEMRNEAFF. DNA for the CDR3: TGTGCCAGCAGTGAAATGCGGAATGAAGCTTTCTTT.